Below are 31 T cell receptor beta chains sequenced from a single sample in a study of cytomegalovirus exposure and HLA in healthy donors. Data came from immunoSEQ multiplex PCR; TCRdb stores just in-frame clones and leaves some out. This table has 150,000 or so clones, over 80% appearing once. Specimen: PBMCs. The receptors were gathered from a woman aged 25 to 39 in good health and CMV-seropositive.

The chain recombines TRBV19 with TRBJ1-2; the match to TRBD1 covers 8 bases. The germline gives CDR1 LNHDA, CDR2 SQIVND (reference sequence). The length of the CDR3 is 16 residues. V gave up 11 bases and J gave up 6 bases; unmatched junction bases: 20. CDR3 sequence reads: CAAQHPGQGSIHGYTF. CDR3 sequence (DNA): TGTGCCGCCCAACACCCCGGACAGGGAAGTATCCATGGCTACACCTTC.

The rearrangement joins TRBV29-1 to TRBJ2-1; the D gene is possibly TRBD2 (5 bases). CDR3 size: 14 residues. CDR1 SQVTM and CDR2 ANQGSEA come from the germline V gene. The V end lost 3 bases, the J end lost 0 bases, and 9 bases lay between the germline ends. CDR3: CSVDAGPSYNEQFF. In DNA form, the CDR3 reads TGCAGCGTTGATGCGGGTCCCTCCTACAATGAGCAGTTCTTC.

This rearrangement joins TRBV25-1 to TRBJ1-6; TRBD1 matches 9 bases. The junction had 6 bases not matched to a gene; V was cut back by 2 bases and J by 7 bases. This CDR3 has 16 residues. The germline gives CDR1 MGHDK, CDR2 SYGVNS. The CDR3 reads CASSEPDRGGNSPLHF. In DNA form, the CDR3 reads TGTGCCAGCAGTGAACCGGACAGGGGTGGCAATTCACCCCTCCACTTT.

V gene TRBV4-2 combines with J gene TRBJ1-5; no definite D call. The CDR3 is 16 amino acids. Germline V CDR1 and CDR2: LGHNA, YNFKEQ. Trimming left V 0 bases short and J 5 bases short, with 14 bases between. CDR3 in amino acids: CASSQDPGSSHQPQHF. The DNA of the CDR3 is TGTGCCAGCAGCCAAGACCCCGGGAGCTCTCATCAGCCCCAGCATTTT.

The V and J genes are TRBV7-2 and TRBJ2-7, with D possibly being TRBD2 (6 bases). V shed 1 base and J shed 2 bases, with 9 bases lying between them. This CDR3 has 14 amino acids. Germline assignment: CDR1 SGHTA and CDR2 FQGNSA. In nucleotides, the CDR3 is TGTGCCAGCAGCTTAGTGGGAGGTCCCTACGAGCAGTACTTC. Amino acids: CASSLVGGPYEQYF.

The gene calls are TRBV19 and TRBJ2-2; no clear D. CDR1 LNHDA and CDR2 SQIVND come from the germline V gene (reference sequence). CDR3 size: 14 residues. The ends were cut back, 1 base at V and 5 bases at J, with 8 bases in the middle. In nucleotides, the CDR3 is TGTGCCAGTAGTATAGCTGGAGATACCGGGGAGCTGTTTTTT. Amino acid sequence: CASSIAGDTGELFF.

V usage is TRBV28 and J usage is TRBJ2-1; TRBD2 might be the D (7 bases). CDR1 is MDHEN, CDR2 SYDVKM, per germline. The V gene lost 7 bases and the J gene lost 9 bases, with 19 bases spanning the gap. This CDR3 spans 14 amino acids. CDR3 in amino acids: CASTTGGAITEQFF. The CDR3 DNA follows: TGTGCCAGCACAACGGGGGGCGCGATAACTGAGCAGTTCTTC. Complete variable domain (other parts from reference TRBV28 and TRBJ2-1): DVKVTQSSRYLVKRTGEKVFLECVQDMDHENMFWYRQDPGLGLRLIYFSYDVKMKEKGDIPEGYSVSREKKERFSLILESASTNQTSMYLCASTTGGAITEQFFGPGTRLTVL.

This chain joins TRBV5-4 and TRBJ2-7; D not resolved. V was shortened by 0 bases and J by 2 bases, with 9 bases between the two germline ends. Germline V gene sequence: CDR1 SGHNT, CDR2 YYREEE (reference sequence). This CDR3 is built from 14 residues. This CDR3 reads CASSLEAKPYEQYF. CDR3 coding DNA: TGTGCCAGCAGCTTGGAAGCAAAACCCTACGAGCAGTACTTC.

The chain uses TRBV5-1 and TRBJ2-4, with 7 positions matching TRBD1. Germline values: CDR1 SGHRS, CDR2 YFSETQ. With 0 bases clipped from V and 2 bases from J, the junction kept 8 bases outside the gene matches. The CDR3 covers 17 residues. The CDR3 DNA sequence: TGCGCCAGCAGCTTGGGGGAACAGGGGATTACCAAAAACATTCAGTACTTC. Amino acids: CASSLGEQGITKNIQYF.

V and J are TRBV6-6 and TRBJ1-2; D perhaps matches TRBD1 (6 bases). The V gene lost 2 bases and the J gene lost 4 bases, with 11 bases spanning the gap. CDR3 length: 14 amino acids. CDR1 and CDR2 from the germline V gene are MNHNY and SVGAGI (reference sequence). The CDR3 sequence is CASSYGARGYGYTF. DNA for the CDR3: TGTGCCAGCAGTTACGGGGCCAGGGGCTATGGCTACACCTTC.

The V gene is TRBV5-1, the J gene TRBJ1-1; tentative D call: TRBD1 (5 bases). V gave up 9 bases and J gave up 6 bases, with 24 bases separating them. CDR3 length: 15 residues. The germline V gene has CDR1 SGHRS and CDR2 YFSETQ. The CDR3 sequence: CATIPLTESRAEAFF. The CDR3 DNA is TGCGCCACCATCCCGCTGACAGAGTCTAGGGCTGAAGCTTTCTTT. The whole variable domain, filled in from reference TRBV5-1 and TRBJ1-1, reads KAGVTQTPRYLIKTRGQQVTLSCSPISGHRSVSWYQQTPGQGLQFLFEYFSETQRNKGNFPGRFSGRQFSNSRSEMNVSTLELGDSALYLCATIPLTESRAEAFFGQGTRLTVV.

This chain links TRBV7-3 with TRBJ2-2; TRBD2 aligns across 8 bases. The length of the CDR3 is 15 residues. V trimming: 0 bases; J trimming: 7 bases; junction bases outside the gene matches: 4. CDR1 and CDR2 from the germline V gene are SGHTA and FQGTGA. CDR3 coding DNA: TGTGCCAGCAGCTTAACGGGACTAGAATTCGGGGAGCTGTTTTTT. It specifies CASSLTGLEFGELFF.

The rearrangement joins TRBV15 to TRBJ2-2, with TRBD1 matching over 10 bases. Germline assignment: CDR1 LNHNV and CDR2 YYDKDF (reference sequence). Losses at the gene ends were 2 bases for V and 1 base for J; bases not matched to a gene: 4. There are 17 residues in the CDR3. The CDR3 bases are TGTGCCACCAGCAGAATCGGGGACAGGGGGAACACCGGGGAGCTGTTTTTT. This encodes CATSRIGDRGNTGELFF.

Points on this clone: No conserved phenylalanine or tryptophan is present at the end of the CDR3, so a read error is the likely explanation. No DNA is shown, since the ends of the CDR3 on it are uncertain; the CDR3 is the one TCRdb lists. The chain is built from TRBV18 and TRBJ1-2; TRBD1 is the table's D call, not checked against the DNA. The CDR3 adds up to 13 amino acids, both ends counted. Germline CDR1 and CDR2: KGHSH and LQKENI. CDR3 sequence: CASSEGQDQPNTV.

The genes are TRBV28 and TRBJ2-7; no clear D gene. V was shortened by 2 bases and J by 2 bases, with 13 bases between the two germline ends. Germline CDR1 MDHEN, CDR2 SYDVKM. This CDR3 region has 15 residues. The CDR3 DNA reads TGTGCCAGCAGTTTAAGGTCGCAGGTGACCTACGAGCAGTACTTC. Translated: CASSLRSQVTYEQYF.

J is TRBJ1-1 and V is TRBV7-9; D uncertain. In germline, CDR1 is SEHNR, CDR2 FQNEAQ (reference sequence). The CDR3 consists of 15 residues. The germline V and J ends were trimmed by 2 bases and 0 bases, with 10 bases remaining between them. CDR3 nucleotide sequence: TGTGCCAGCAGCTTACGGGGTAATATGAACACTGAAGCTTTCTTT. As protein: CASSLRGNMNTEAFF.

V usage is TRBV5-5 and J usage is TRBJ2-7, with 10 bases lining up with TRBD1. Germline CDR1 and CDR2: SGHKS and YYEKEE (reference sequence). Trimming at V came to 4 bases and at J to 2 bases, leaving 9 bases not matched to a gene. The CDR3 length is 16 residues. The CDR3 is CASSRLPGQGTYEQYF. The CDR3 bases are TGTGCCAGCAGCAGATTACCGGGACAGGGGACCTACGAGCAGTACTTC.

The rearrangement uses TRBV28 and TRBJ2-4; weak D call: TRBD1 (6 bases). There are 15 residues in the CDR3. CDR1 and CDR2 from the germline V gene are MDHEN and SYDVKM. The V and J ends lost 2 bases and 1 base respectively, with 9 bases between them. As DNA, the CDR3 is TGTGCCAGCAGTTTACTCCAGGGGGCCAAAAACATTCAGTACTTC. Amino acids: CASSLLQGAKNIQYF.

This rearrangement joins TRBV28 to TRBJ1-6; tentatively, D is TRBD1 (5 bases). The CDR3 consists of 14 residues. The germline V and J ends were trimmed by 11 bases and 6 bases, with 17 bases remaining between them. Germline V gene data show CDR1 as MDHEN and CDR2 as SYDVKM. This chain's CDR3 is CAGTSAGTNSPLHF. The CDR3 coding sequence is TGTGCCGGCACCTCGGCGGGGACTAATTCACCCCTCCACTTT.

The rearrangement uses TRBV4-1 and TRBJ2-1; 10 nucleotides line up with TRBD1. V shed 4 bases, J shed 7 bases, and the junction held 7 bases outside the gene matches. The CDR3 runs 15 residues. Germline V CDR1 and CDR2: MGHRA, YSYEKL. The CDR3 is CASSPQGQGKNEQFF. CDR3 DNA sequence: TGCGCCAGCAGCCCCCAGGGACAGGGGAAGAATGAGCAGTTCTTC.

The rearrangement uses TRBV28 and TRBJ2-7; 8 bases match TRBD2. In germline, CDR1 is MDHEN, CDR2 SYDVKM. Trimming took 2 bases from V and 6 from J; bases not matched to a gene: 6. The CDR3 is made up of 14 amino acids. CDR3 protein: CASSLISGSLEQYF. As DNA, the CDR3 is TGTGCCAGCAGTTTAATAAGCGGGAGTCTCGAGCAGTACTTC.

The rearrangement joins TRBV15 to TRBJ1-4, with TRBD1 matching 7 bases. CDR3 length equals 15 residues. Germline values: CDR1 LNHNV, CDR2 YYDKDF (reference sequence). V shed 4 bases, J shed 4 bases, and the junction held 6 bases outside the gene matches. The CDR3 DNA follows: TGTGCCACCAGCACCCGGGACAGCCGTAATGAAAAACTGTTTTTT. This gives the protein CATSTRDSRNEKLFF.

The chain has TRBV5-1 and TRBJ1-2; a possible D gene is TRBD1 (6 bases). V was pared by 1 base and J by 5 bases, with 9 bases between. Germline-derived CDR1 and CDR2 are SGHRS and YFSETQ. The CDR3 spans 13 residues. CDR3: CASSLTGIYGYTF. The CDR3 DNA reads TGCGCCAGCAGCTTGACAGGGATATATGGCTACACCTTC.

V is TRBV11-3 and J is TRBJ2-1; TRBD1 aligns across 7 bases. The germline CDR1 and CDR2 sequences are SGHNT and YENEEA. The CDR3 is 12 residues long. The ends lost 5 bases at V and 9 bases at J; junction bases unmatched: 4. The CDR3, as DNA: TGTGCCAGCAGCCCAGGGGGTACTGAGCAGTTCTTC. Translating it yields CASSPGGTEQFF.

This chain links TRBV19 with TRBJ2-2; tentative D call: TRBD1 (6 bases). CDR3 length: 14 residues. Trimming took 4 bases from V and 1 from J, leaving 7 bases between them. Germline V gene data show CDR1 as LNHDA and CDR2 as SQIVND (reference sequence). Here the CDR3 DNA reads TGTGCCAGTAGTAGGGGGCGGAACACCGGGGAGCTGTTTTTT. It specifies CASSRGRNTGELFF.

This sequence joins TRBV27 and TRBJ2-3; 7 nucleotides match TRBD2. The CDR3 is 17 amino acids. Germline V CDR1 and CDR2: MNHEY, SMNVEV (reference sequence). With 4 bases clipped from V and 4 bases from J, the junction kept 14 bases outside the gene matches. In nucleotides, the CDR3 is TGTGCCAGCAGTTCCCCATCGCAAGCGGGGTTAGCAGATACGCAGTATTTT. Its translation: CASSSPSQAGLADTQYF.

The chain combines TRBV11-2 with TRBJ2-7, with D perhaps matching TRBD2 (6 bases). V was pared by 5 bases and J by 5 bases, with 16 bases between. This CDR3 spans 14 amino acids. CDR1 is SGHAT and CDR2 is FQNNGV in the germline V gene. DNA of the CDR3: TGTGCCAGCAGCGCTAACCGGGAGTCGGACGAGCAGTACTTC. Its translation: CASSANRESDEQYF.

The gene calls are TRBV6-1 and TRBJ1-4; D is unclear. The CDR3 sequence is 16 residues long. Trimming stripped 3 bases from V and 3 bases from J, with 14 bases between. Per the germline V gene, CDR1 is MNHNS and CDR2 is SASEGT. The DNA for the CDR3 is TGTGCCAGCAGTGAGTCGTCAGCCCAGGCTAATGAAAAACTGTTTTTT. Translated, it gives CASSESSAQANEKLFF.

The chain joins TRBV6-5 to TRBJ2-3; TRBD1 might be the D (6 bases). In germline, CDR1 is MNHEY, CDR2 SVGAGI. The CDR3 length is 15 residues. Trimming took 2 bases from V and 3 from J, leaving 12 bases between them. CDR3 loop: CASSYDRSSTDTQYF. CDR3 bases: TGTGCCAGCAGTTACGACAGGAGTTCAACAGATACGCAGTATTTT.

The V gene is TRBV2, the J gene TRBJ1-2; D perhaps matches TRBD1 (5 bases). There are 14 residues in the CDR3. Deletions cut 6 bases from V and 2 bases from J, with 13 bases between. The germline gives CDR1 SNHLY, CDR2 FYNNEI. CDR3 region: CASSPDRANYGYTF. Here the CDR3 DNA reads TGTGCCAGCAGCCCCGACAGAGCAAACTATGGCTACACCTTC.

The CDR3 loop is CASSLAAASGLYEQYF. CDR3 coding DNA: TGTGCCAGCAGCTTGGCCGCGGCTAGCGGCCTCTACGAGCAGTACTTC. The V and J genes are TRBV5-5 and TRBJ2-7; 7 positions agree with TRBD2. J was trimmed by 3 bases and V by 0 bases; bases with no gene match: 9. The CDR3 loop spans 16 amino acids. Germline-derived CDR1 and CDR2 are SGHKS and YYEKEE (reference sequence). The entire variable domain, with the rest obtained from reference TRBV5-5 and TRBJ2-7, is as follows: DAGVTQSPTHLIKTRGQQVTLRCSPISGHKSVSWYQQVLGQGPQFIFQYYEKEERGRGNFPDRFSARQFPNYSSELNVNALLLGDSALYLCASSLAAASGLYEQYFGPGTRLTVT.